The rows below give T cell receptor beta chains drawn from one sample of a study of blood T cell repertoires in COVID-19. Clones were read by immunoSEQ multiplex PCR, and TCRdb kept only the in-frame ones, dropping some. The sample lists some 200,000 clones, less than 90% seen once, with 0.7% to 0.85% in the top ten. Input material: peripheral blood. The receptors shown here come from a woman in her seventies with acute or convalescent COVID-19. CDR3s include the opening cysteine and the closing phenylalanine or tryptophan. A D gene is named only where the DNA matches it firmly. Rows give clone size only sometimes, using once, few, many, or a class for an expanded clone.

d_call j_call v_call clone_size cdr3_nt cdr3_aa
TRBD2 TRBJ2-4 TRBV3-1/TRBV3-2 NA TGTGCCAGCAGCCTCCGGGGGGGCAAAAACATTCAGTACTTC CASSLRGGKNIQYF
NA TRBJ2-2 TRBV15 once TGTGCCACCAGCAGAGACAGGATGGACACCGGGGAGCTGTTTTTT CATSRDRMDTGELFF
TRBD2 TRBJ2-1 TRBV24-1 NA TGTGCCACCAGTGATCCGGGACTAGCGGAGCCCAACAATGAGCAGTTCTTC CATSDPGLAEPNNEQFF
TRBD1 TRBJ1-5 TRBV7-9 NA TGTGCCAGCAGCTTAGGACAGGGGAATCAGCCCCAGCATTTT CASSLGQGNQPQHF
TRBD1 TRBJ2-2 TRBV2 NA TGTGCCAGCAGTCAGACAGGGGGCTTCGCCGAGCTGTTTTTT CASSQTGGFAELFF
TRBD2 TRBJ2-4 TRBV5-8 NA TGTGCCAGCAGCGAACCCGGGACTAGCGGGAACATTCAGTACTTC CASSEPGTSGNIQYF
NA TRBJ2-3 TRBV3-1/TRBV3-2 NA TGTGCCAGCAGCCAGGAAGGACTCCCGCCCTTCCAATCCACAGATACGCAGTATTTT CASSQEGLPPFQSTDTQYF
NA TRBJ1-1 TRBV5-4 NA TGTGCCAGCAGCCTCGACAGGTTAAGAGGAGCTTTCTTT CASSLDRLRGAFF
NA TRBJ1-4 TRBV7-9 NA TGTGCCAGCAGCTTCGGTAGTAGTACAACTAATGAAAAACTGTTTTTT CASSFGSSTTNEKLFF
NA TRBJ2-5 TRBV10-2 NA TGCGCCAGCAGTATCAGACAAGAGACCCAGTACTTC CASSIRQETQYF
NA TRBJ2-3 TRBV14 few TGTGCCAGCAGCCAAGAAGGGGTTACGCAGTATTTT CASSQEGVTQYF
TRBD1 TRBJ2-2 TRBV24-1 NA TGTGCCACCAATGACAGGGTCAGCCCCGGGGAGCTGTTTTTT CATNDRVSPGELFF
TRBD1 TRBJ1-6 TRBV6-2/TRBV6-3 NA TGTGCCAGCAGTTCCACCGGGACAGGGGGCGCGAGGTCCTATAATTCACCCCTCCACTTT CASSSTGTGGARSYNSPLHF
TRBD1 TRBJ2-2 TRBV19 NA TGTGCCAGTATTCGTCAGGGGGCGCCGACCGGGGAGCTGTTTTTT CASIRQGAPTGELFF
TRBD2 TRBJ2-7 TRBV19 once TGTGCCAGTAGTATTAGCGGGGGACCTTACGAGCAGTACTTC CASSISGGPYEQYF
NA TRBJ2-5 TRBV5-1 NA TGCGCCAGCAGCTTGTTAAAGGGAGGAGAGACCCAGTACTTC CASSLLKGGETQYF
TRBD1 TRBJ1-6 TRBV7-9 few TGTGCCAGCAGCACCCGGGACAGGGATAATAATTCACCCCTCCACTTT CASSTRDRDNNSPLHF
TRBD1 TRBJ1-6 TRBV2 NA TGTGCCAGCAGGGGCAGGGGGCATAATTCACCCCTCCACTTT CASRGRGHNSPLHF
NA TRBJ1-2 TRBV28 few TGTGCCAGCAGACTATCTAGGGGGACCCACTATGGCTACACCTTC CASRLSRGTHYGYTF
NA TRBJ1-3 TRBV7-2 NA TGTGCCAGCAGCTTAGTTAGTAGCGGCAGTTTCTCTGGAAACACCATATATTTT CASSLVSSGSFSGNTIYF
TRBD1 TRBJ1-6 TRBV19 NA TGTGCCAGTAGTACTAGAGGACAGGGGAACTCACCCCTCCACTTT CASSTRGQGNSPLHF
NA TRBJ1-1 TRBV11-2 NA TGTGCCAGCAGCCCTCTAGGCAGGGGAGCTTTCTTT CASSPLGRGAFF
TRBD2 TRBJ2-7 TRBV2 NA TGTGCCAGCACCTTAAAGGGCAGGGAGGGCGAGCAGTACTTC CASTLKGREGEQYF
TRBD1 TRBJ2-5 TRBV5-4 NA TGTGCCAGCAGCCGCGGGACAGGGTTGGAGACCCAGTACTTC CASSRGTGLETQYF
TRBD2 TRBJ2-7 TRBV15 NA TGTGCCACCAGCAGAGATTTGATAGCGGGGATATACGAGCAGTACTTC CATSRDLIAGIYEQYF
TRBD2 TRBJ2-3 TRBV3-1/TRBV3-2 NA TGTGCCAGCAGGACTAGCGGGAACCCGCAGTATTTT CASRTSGNPQYF
NA TRBJ2-3 TRBV5-1 NA TGCGCCAGCAGCTTGGGGCTAGCTTATACAGATACGCAGTATTTT CASSLGLAYTDTQYF
NA TRBJ1-2 TRBV29-1 NA TGCAGCGTGGTGATAGGGGGTGGCTACACCTTC CSVVIGGGYTF
NA TRBJ1-1 TRBV7-8 NA TGTGCCAGCAGCTTGTCCCGGGCGCAGGGGAACACTGAAGCTTTCTTT CASSLSRAQGNTEAFF
TRBD2 TRBJ2-7 TRBV4-2 NA TGTGCCAGCAGCCAAGGATTGGAACTAGCGGGGTCCTACGAGCAGTACTTC CASSQGLELAGSYEQYF
NA TRBJ1-1 TRBV5-4 once TGTGCCAGCAGCTTGGTAGGGGCGAACACTGAAGCTTTCTTT CASSLVGANTEAFF
TRBD1 TRBJ2-2 TRBV2 NA TGTGCCAGTAAAGGGACAGGGGGAGGCGGGGAGCTGTTTTTT CASKGTGGGGELFF
NA TRBJ1-3 TRBV7-9 NA TGTGCCAGCAGCCTAGATGGTCAGCTGAGCGCGTCTGGAAACACCATATATTTT CASSLDGQLSASGNTIYF
NA TRBJ1-2 TRBV4-2 few TGTGCCAGCAGCCAAGAGAGCTTCTATGGCTACACCTTC CASSQESFYGYTF
TRBD2 TRBJ2-1 TRBV5-5 NA TGTGCCAGCAGCTTGACCGCGGGAGGGACCTACAATGAGCAGTTCTTC CASSLTAGGTYNEQFF
NA TRBJ2-5 TRBV5-1 NA TGCGCCAGCAGCTTGGGGGTGGCTTTGGAGGGCCGAGAGACCCAGTACTTC CASSLGVALEGRETQYF
TRBD1 TRBJ1-1 TRBV16 once TGTGCCAGCAGACAAGGGATAGTAAAGACAGGGGCCAGGGGCACTGAAGCTTTCTTT CASRQGIVKTGARGTEAFF
TRBD1 TRBJ1-1 TRBV7-9 NA TGTGCCAGCAGCTTAGCGGACAGGGGACCGTATGAAGCTTTCTTT CASSLADRGPYEAFF